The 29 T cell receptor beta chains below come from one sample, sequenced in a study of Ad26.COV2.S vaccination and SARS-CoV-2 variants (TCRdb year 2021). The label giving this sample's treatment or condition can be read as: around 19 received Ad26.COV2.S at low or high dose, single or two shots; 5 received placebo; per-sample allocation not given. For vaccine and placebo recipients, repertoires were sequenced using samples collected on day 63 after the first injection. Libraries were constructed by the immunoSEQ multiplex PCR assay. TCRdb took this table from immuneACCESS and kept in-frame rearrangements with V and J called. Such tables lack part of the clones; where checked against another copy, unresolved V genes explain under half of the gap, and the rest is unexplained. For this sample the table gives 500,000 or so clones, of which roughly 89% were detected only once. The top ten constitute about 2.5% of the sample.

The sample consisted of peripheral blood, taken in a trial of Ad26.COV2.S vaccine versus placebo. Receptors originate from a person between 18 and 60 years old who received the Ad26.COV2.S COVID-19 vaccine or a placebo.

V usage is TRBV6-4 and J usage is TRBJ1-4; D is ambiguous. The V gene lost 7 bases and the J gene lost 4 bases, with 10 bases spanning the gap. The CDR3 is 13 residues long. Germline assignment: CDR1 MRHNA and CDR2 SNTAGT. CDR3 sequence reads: CASKRLFNEKLFF. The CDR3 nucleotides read TGTGCCAGCAAAAGGCTCTTTAATGAAAAACTGTTTTTT.

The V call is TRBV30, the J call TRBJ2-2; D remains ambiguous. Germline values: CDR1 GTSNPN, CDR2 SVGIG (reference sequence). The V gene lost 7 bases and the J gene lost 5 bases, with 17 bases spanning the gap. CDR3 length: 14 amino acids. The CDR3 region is CASRGRTRTGELFF. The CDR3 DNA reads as TGTGCCTCAAGAGGACGTACGCGGACCGGGGAGCTGTTTTTT.

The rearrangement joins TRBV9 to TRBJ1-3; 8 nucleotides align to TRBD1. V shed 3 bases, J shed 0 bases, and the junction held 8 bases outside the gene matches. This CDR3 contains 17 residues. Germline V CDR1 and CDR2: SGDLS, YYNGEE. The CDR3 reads CASSARDRGTSGNTIYF. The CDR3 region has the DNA TGTGCCAGCAGCGCTCGTGACAGGGGAACCTCTGGAAACACCATATATTTT.

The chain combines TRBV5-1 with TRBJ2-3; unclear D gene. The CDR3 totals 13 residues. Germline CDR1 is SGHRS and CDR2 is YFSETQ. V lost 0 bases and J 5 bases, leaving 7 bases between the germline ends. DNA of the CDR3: TGCGCCAGCAGCTTGGGTGGGGAAGATACGCAGTATTTT. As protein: CASSLGGEDTQYF.

CDR3 coding DNA: TGTGCCATCAGTGAATTTAAGCAGCCGGGGACCCAGTACTTC. It translates to CAISEFKQPGTQYF. This chain links TRBV10-3 with TRBJ2-5; no firm D call. Germline V gene lookup returns CDR1 ENHRY and CDR2 SYGVKD. V shed 3 bases and J shed 7 bases, with 15 bases lying between them. This CDR3 is 14 amino acids long.

CDR3 sequence: CASSVGARLAGGHNEQFF. The CDR3 bases are TGTGCCAGCAGCGTAGGGGCCCGTCTAGCGGGGGGCCACAATGAGCAGTTCTTC. V is TRBV9 and J is TRBJ2-1; 11 nucleotides line up with TRBD2. The ends lost 0 bases at V and 5 bases at J; junction bases unmatched: 10. The CDR3 contains 18 residues. Germline V CDR1 and CDR2: SGDLS, YYNGEE.

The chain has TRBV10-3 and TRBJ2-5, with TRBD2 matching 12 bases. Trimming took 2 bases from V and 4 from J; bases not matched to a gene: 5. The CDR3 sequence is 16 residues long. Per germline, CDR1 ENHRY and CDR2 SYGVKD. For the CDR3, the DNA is TGTGCCATCAGTGAGGCTAGCGGGAGGGAAGGAGAGACCCAGTACTTC. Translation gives CAISEASGREGETQYF.

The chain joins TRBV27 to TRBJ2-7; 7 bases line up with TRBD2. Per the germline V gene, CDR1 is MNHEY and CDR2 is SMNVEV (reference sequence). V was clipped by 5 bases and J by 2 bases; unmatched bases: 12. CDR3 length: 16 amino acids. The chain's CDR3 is CASSRWGGIGTYEQYV. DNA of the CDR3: TGTGCCAGCAGTCGGTGGGGGGGTATCGGTACCTACGAGCAGTACGTC.

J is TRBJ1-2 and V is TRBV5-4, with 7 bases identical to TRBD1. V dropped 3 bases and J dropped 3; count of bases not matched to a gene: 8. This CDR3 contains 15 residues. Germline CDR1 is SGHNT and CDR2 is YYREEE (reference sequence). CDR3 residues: CASSSPTGQHYGYTF. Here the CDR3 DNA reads TGTGCCAGCAGCTCGCCGACAGGGCAGCACTATGGCTACACCTTC.

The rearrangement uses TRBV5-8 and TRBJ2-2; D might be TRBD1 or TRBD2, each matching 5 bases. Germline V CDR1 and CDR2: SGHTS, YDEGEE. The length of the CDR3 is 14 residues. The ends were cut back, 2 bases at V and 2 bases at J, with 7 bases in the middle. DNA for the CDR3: TGTGCCAGCAGCTTTGGGACCAACACCGGGGAGCTGTTTTTT. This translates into CASSFGTNTGELFF.

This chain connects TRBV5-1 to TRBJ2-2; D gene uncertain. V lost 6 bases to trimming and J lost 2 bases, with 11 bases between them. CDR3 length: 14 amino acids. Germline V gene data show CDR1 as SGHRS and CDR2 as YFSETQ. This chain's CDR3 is CASTLFLNTGELFF. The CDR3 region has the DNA TGCGCCAGCACTTTGTTCCTAAACACCGGGGAGCTGTTTTTT. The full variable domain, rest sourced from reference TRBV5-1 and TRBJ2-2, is KAGVTQTPRYLIKTRGQQVTLSCSPISGHRSVSWYQQTPGQGLQFLFEYFSETQRNKGNFPGRFSGRQFSNSRSEMNVSTLELGDSALYLCASTLFLNTGELFFGEGSRLTVL.

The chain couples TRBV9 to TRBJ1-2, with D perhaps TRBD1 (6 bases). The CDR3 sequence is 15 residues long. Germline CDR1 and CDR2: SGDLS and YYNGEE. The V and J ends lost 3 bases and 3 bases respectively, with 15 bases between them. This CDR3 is CASSAATGRDYGYTF. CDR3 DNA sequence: TGTGCCAGCAGCGCAGCGACAGGTCGTGACTATGGCTACACCTTC.

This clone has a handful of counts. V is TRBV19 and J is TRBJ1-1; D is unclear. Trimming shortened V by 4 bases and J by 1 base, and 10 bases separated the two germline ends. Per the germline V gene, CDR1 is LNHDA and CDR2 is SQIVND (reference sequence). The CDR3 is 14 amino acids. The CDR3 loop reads CASSTGRGNTEAFF. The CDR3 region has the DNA TGTGCCAGTAGTACTGGTCGGGGGAACACTGAAGCTTTCTTT.

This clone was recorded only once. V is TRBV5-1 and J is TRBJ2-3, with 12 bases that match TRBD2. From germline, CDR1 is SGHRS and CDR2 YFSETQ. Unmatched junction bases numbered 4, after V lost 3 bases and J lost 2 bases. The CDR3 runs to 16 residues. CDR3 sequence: CASSSGLAGFTDTQYF. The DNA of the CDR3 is TGCGCCAGCAGCTCGGGACTAGCGGGCTTCACAGATACGCAGTATTTT.

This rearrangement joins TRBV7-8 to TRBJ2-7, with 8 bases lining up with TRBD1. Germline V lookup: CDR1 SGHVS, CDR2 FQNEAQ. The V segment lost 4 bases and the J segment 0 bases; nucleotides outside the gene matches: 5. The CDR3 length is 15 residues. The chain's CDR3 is CASSSGTGLSYEQYF. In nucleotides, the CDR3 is TGTGCCAGCAGCTCCGGGACAGGACTCTCCTACGAGCAGTACTTC.

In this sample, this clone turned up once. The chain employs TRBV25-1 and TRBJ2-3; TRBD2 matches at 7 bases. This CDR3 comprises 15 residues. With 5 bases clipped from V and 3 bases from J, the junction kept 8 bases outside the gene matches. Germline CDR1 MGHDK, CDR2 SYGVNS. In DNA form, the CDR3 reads TGTGCCAGCAGTTCCCGGCCCGGGGGGACAGATACGCAGTATTTT. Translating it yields CASSSRPGGTDTQYF.

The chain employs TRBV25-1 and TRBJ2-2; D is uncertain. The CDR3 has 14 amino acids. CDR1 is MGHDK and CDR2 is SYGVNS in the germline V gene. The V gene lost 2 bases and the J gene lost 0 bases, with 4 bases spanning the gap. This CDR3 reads CASSETANTGELFF. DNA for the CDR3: TGTGCCAGCAGTGAAACAGCGAACACCGGGGAGCTGTTTTTT.

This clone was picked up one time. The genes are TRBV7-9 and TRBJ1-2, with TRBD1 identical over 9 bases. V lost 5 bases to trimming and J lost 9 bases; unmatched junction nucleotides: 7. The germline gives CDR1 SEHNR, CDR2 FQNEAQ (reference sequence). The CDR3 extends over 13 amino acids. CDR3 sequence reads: CASSPGQGRSYTF. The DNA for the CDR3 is TGTGCCAGCAGCCCAGGACAGGGGAGGAGCTACACCTTC.

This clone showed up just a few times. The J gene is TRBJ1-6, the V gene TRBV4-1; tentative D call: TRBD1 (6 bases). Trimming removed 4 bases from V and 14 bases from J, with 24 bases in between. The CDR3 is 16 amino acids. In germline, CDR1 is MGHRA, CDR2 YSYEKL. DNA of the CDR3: TGCGCCAGCAGCCTCAGGCAGGGGCCCTCCACGGCGTCCCTCCACTTT. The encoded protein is CASSLRQGPSTASLHF.

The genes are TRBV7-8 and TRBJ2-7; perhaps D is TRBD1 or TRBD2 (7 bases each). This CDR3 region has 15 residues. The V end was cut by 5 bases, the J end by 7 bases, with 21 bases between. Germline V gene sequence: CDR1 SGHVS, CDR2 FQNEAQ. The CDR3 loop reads CASSPRGRGRWEQYF. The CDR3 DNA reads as TGTGCCAGCAGCCCGAGGGGGAGGGGGCGGTGGGAGCAGTACTTC.

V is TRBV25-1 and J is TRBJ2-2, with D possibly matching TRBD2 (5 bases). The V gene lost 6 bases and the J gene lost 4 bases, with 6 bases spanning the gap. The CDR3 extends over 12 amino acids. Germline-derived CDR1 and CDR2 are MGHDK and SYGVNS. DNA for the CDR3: TGTGCCAGCAGGGGGAGCACCGGGGAGCTGTTTTTT. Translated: CASRGSTGELFF. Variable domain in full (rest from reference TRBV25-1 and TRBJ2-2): EADIYQTPRYLVIGTGKKITLECSQTMGHDKMYWYQQDPGMELHLIHYSYGVNSTEKGDLSSESTVSRIRTEHFPLTLESARPSHTSQYLCASRGSTGELFFGEGSRLTVL.

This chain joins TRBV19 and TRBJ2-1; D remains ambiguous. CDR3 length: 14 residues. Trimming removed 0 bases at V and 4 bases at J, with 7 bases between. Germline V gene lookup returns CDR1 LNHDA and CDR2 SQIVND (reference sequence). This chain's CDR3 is CASSIDSVYNEQFF. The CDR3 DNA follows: TGTGCCAGTAGTATAGATTCGGTTTACAATGAGCAGTTCTTC.

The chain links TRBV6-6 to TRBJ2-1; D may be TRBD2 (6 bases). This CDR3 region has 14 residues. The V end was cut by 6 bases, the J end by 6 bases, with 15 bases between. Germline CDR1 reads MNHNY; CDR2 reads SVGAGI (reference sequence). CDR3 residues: CASSLGTSVNEQFF. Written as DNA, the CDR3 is TGTGCCAGCAGCCTCGGGACTTCTGTCAATGAGCAGTTCTTC.

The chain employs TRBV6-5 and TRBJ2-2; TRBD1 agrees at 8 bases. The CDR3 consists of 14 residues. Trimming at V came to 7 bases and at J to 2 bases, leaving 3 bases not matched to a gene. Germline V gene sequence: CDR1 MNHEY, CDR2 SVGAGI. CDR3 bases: TGTGCCAGCACGGGACAGGAAAACACCGGGGAGCTGTTTTTT. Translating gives CASTGQENTGELFF.

CDR3 in DNA: TGTGCCAGCAGTTTAGCGTCCCAGGAGCTTCGAGCTTTCTTT. Amino acid sequence: CASSLASQELRAFF. The chain couples TRBV28 to TRBJ1-1; no clear D gene. The CDR3 is made up of 14 amino acids. Germline values: CDR1 MDHEN, CDR2 SYDVKM. Trimming pared 2 bases from V and 10 bases from J, leaving 17 bases between.

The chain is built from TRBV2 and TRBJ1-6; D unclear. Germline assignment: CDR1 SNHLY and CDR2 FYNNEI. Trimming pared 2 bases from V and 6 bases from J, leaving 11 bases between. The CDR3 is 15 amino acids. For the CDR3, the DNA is TGTGCCAGCAGTGAACAGGAAGTTGGTAATTCACCCCTCCACTTT. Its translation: CASSEQEVGNSPLHF.

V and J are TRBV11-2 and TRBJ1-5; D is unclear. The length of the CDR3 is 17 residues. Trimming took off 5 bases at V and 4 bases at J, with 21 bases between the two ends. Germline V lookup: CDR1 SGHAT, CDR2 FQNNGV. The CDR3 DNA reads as TGTGCCAGCAGCCAAGTCGGGTCCCACGGCCTTAATCAGCCCCAGCATTTT. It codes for CASSQVGSHGLNQPQHF.

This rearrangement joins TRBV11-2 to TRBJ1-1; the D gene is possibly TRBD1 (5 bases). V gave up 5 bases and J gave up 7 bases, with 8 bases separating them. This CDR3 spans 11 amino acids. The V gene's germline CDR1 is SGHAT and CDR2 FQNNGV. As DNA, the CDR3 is TGTGCCAGCAGCCTTACAGGTGAAGCTTTCTTT. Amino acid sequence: CASSLTGEAFF.

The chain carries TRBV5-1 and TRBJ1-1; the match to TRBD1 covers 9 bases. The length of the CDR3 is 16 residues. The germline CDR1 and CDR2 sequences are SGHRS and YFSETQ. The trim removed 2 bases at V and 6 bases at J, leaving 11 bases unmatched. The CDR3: CASSLRQGVLTAEAFF. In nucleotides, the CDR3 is TGCGCCAGCAGCTTAAGACAGGGGGTATTAACTGCTGAAGCTTTCTTT.